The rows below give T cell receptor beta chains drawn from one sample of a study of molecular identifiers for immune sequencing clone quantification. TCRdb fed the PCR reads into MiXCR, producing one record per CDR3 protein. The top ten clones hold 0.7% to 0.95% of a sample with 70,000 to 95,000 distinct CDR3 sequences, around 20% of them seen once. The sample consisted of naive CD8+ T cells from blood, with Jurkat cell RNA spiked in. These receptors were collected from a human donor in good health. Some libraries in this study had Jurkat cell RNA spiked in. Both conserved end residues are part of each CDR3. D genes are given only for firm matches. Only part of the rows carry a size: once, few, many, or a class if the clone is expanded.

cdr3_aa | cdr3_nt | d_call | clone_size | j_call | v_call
CASSSGGTEAFF | TGTGCCAGCAGCTCCGGTGGGACTGAAGCTTTCTTT | NA | NA | TRBJ1-1 | TRBV7-9
CSVVRQPGEQFF | TGCAGCGTTGTTAGACAGCCAGGGGAGCAGTTCTTC | NA | few | TRBJ2-1 | TRBV29-1
CASRPQGLYAMNTEAFF | TGTGCCAGCAGACCGCAGGGGCTCTACGCCATGAACACTGAAGCTTTCTTT | NA | many | TRBJ1-1 | TRBV6-2/TRBV6-3
CAWSPPGGAFF | TGTGCCTGGAGTCCCCCGGGGGGAGCTTTCTTT | NA | many | TRBJ1-1 | TRBV30
CASNPEPTGTSAYNEQFF | TGTGCCAGCAACCCAGAACCCACCGGGACTAGCGCCTACAATGAGCAGTTCTTC | TRBD2 | NA | TRBJ2-1 | TRBV7-9
CASSVDTGVSYEQYF | TGTGCCAGCAGCGTAGATACGGGAGTGTCCTACGAGCAGTACTTC | NA | many | TRBJ2-7 | TRBV9
CASSLLTPGGRTDTQYF | TGTGCCAGCAGCCTCCTGACGCCGGGAGGTCGCACAGATACGCAGTATTTT | TRBD2 | many | TRBJ2-3 | TRBV28
CASTPDAGLAKNIQYF | TGTGCCAGCACCCCTGATGCGGGACTAGCCAAAAACATTCAGTACTTC | NA | many | TRBJ2-4 | TRBV18
CASSLVRNEQFF | TGTGCCAGCAGCTTAGTTAGGAATGAGCAGTTCTTC | NA | many | TRBJ2-1 | TRBV7-8
CSAREGGGTEAFF | TGCAGTGCTAGAGAAGGGGGCGGCACTGAAGCTTTCTTT | TRBD1 | NA | TRBJ1-1 | TRBV20-1
CASSQEVWGPQETQYF | TGCGCCAGCAGCCAAGAAGTTTGGGGGCCCCAAGAGACCCAGTACTTC | NA | few | TRBJ2-5 | TRBV4-3
CASSKQGANEQYF | TGTGCCAGCAGTAAACAGGGGGCTAACGAGCAGTACTTC | TRBD1 | many | TRBJ2-7 | TRBV27
CASTFLPGFVTNTEAFF | TGTGCCAGCACCTTTCTGCCAGGGTTCGTGACGAACACTGAAGCTTTCTTT | NA | many | TRBJ1-1 | TRBV5-8